This T cell receptor (beta chain) comes out of a study of shared clonotypes between healthy human individuals. Study summary: Per donor, three plates held CD4 naive cells, three held CD4 memory, two held CD8 naive and one held CD8 memory.

CDR1 and CDR2 from the germline V gene are SGHDT and YYEEEE. V lost 3 bases, J lost 4 bases, and 8 bases lay in between. The length of the CDR3 is 13 residues. In the naive CD8 group, cells lacked CD45RO and were positively selected for CCR7, so terminally differentiated effector memory CD45RA+ cells were left out. Data came from immunoSEQ multiplex PCR; TCRdb stores just in-frame clones and leaves some out. The sample contains 2 million to 2.5 million clones, 85% to 95% of which appear only once. The chain has TRBV5-6 and TRBJ1-3, with D possibly being TRBD1 (5 bases). What was sequenced was naive CD8+ T cells from PBMCs. This sequence was found in a young man in good health. Some clones in this sample may be carry-over from other donors' samples. CDR3 nucleotides: TGTGCCAGCAGCTGGGGCAGGGGAAACACCATATATTTT. Protein: CASSWGRGNTIYF.